This TCR beta chain was identified during a study of cytomegalovirus exposure and HLA in healthy donors. In regard to this clone: Its antigen is undetermined.

Study-level findings and limits: According to a later analysis, TCR clusters from the first cohort tended to co-occur in the 110 or so validation repertoires.

The germline CDR1 and CDR2 sequences are SGHDN and FVKESK. The CDR3 is 16 residues long. J lost 3 bases, V lost 4 bases, and 2 bases had no gene match. Measured with immunoSEQ multiplex PCR; TCRdb has only the in-frame clones, and not every one. The data show more than 80,000 clones, with roughly 96% seen just once and under 1.5% held by the top ten. This receptor was obtained from a woman in her late teens or twenties in good health and CMV-seronegative. The chain links TRBV14 to TRBJ2-1, with 14 bases lining up with TRBD2. The sample comprised PBMCs. CDR3 in amino acids: CASSLGTSGSYNEQFF. The CDR3 nucleotides are TGTGCCAGCAGCCTCGGGACTAGCGGGAGCTACAATGAGCAGTTCTTC. Full variable domain (remainder filled in from reference TRBV14 and TRBJ2-1): EAGVTQFPSHSVIEKGQTVTLRCDPISGHDNLYWYRRVMGKEIKFLLHFVKESKQDESGMPNNRFLAERTGGTYSTLKVQPAELEDSGVYFCASSLGTSGSYNEQFFGPGTRLTVL.